This entry lists 30 T cell receptor beta chains sequenced from one sample in a study of cytomegalovirus exposure and HLA in healthy donors. Amplification used 60 Vbeta primers and 13 Jbeta primers. Produced via immunoSEQ multiplex PCR; TCRdb's table is partial and in-frame only. The repertoire holds under 200,000 clones, with around 84% as singletons. The sample taken for sequencing was PBMCs. These receptors all stem from a male donor in good health and CMV-seropositive.

The chain recombines TRBV9 with TRBJ2-7; 9 bases agree with TRBD1. The CDR3 has 15 amino acids. V was pared by 0 bases and J by 5 bases, with 6 bases of the junction left unmatched. CDR1 is SGDLS, CDR2 YYNGEE, per germline. In DNA, the CDR3 is TGTGCCAGCAGCGTAGCTCCGGGACAGGGACACGAGCAGTACTTC. This encodes CASSVAPGQGHEQYF.

The chain carries TRBV6-1 and TRBJ2-7; TRBD1 matches at 10 bases. The germline CDR1 and CDR2 sequences are MNHNS and SASEGT. The CDR3 loop spans 14 amino acids. With 4 bases clipped from V and 4 bases from J, the junction kept 4 bases outside the gene matches. The CDR3 DNA follows: TGTGCCAGCAGTGCTGGACAGGGGGGTTACGAGCAGTACTTC. Amino acids: CASSAGQGGYEQYF.

The V gene is TRBV7-2, the J gene TRBJ2-1; no clear D. Per germline, CDR1 SGHTA and CDR2 FQGNSA. V was cut by 4 bases and J by 12 bases, with 13 bases left in between. CDR3 size: 12 residues. The CDR3, as DNA: TGTGCCAGCAGCTCCGACCAGGCTTGGCAGTTCTTC. It translates to CASSSDQAWQFF.

This clone has only a few counts. V gene TRBV18 combines with J gene TRBJ2-5; 7 nucleotides match TRBD2. CDR3 length: 16 residues. V trimming: 1 base; J trimming: 3 bases; junction bases outside the gene matches: 8. Germline V CDR1 and CDR2: KGHSH, LQKENI. This CDR3 is CASSPRGGPAKETQYF. DNA of the CDR3: TGTGCCAGCTCACCACGGGGAGGGCCCGCAAAAGAGACCCAGTACTTC.

The genes are TRBV30 and TRBJ1-6; no definite D call. The CDR3 consists of 15 residues. The germline gives CDR1 GTSNPN, CDR2 SVGIG (reference sequence). Trimming left V 0 bases short and J 4 bases short, with 10 bases between. The CDR3 DNA is TGTGCCTGGAGTGTAGAGGGATGGTATAATTCACCCCTCCACTTT. Protein: CAWSVEGWYNSPLHF.

This chain uses TRBV19 with TRBJ2-2, with 7 bases identical to TRBD2. CDR1 LNHDA and CDR2 SQIVND come from the germline V gene (reference sequence). This CDR3 has 15 residues. The V and J ends lost 6 bases and 1 base, in that order; junction bases with no gene match: 5. The CDR3: CASRKGTKNTGELFF. CDR3 sequence (DNA): TGTGCCAGTAGGAAGGGGACTAAGAACACCGGGGAGCTGTTTTTT.

The CDR3 spells CASSLPTALAGKLETQYF. DNA for the CDR3: TGTGCCAGCTCACTCCCGACAGCGCTAGCGGGGAAACTGGAGACCCAGTACTTC. The genes are TRBV18 and TRBJ2-5, with TRBD2 identical over 9 bases. This CDR3 is built from 18 residues. The germline CDR1 and CDR2 sequences are KGHSH and LQKENI. V lost 4 bases, J lost 5 bases, and 17 bases stayed unmatched.

The chain employs TRBV5-4 and TRBJ1-6; D is uncertain. The CDR3 spans 16 residues. V was cut by 0 bases and J by 6 bases, with 13 bases left in between. The germline V gene has CDR1 SGHNT and CDR2 YYREEE (reference sequence). CDR3 DNA sequence: TGTGCCAGCAGCTTGGCCCGGGAACAGATTAATTCACCCCTCCACTTT. Amino acid sequence: CASSLAREQINSPLHF.

The chain carries TRBV4-3 and TRBJ1-2, with D possibly matching TRBD1 (6 bases). CDR1 and CDR2 from the germline V gene are LGHNA and YSLEER. The CDR3 extends over 15 amino acids. V lost 3 bases and J lost 4, with 15 bases in between. The CDR3 spells CASSQLGGLGYGYTF. The CDR3 DNA reads TGCGCCAGCAGCCAGTTAGGGGGTTTGGGCTATGGCTACACCTTC.

The V gene is TRBV27, the J gene TRBJ2-1, with 11 positions matching TRBD2. CDR1 is MNHEY, CDR2 SMNVEV, per germline (reference sequence). Trimming cost V 0 bases and J 7 bases; bases outside gene matches: 8. The CDR3 extends over 17 amino acids. As DNA, the CDR3 is TGTGCCAGCAGTTTATCCGGGACTAGCGGTCGGAGGAATGAGCAGTTCTTC. Translating it yields CASSLSGTSGRRNEQFF.

The V gene is TRBV7-9, the J gene TRBJ2-7; the D gene is possibly TRBD2 (5 bases). V shed 2 bases and J shed 1 base, with 15 bases lying between them. The CDR3 runs to 16 residues. Germline V lookup: CDR1 SEHNR, CDR2 FQNEAQ (reference sequence). CDR3 DNA: TGTGCCAGCAGCTTATCTCTGGGGAGCTCTTCCTACGAGCAGTACTTC. Translating gives CASSLSLGSSSYEQYF.

This chain joins TRBV25-1 and TRBJ2-2; TRBD1 matches 9 bases. From germline, CDR1 is MGHDK and CDR2 SYGVNS. V trimming: 5 bases; J trimming: 6 bases; junction bases outside the gene matches: 7. This CDR3 is built from 15 residues. CDR3 in amino acids: CASSLQGALAGELFF. For the CDR3, the DNA is TGTGCCAGCAGTTTACAGGGGGCATTGGCCGGGGAGCTGTTTTTT.

The rearrangement uses TRBV15 and TRBJ1-2; 9 bases align to TRBD1. CDR1 LNHNV and CDR2 YYDKDF come from the germline V gene (reference sequence). J was trimmed by 4 bases and V by 3 bases; bases with no gene match: 3. The CDR3 contains 14 residues. CDR3 in amino acids: CATSSRGQGYGYTF. The CDR3 DNA sequence: TGTGCCACCAGCAGTCGGGGACAGGGCTATGGCTACACCTTC.

The J gene is TRBJ1-1, the V gene TRBV5-1, with no clear D. V was pared by 0 bases and J by 3 bases, with 6 bases between. The germline V gene encodes CDR1 SGHRS and CDR2 YFSETQ. The CDR3 consists of 13 residues. The CDR3 here is CASSLEIDTEAFF. In DNA form, the CDR3 reads TGCGCCAGCAGCTTGGAAATCGACACTGAAGCTTTCTTT.

The V call is TRBV18, the J call TRBJ2-7; D possibly corresponds to TRBD2 (6 bases). Looked up from germline, CDR1 is KGHSH and CDR2 is LQKENI. Trimming removed 2 bases at V and 5 bases at J, with 13 bases between. The CDR3 sequence is 14 residues long. This CDR3 is CASSPGTRVDEQYF. CDR3 sequence (DNA): TGTGCCAGCTCACCAGGGACTCGCGTGGACGAGCAGTACTTC.

The CDR3 DNA reads as TGCGCCAGCAGCTTGGTAGCGGACAACTACAATGAGCAGTTCTTC. It translates to CASSLVADNYNEQFF. V and J are TRBV5-1 and TRBJ2-1, with D maybe TRBD2 (6 bases). The CDR3 extends over 15 amino acids. From germline, CDR1 is SGHRS and CDR2 YFSETQ. The V gene lost 0 bases and the J gene lost 3 bases, with 10 bases spanning the gap.

The V and J genes are TRBV27 and TRBJ2-7; 10 nucleotides line up with TRBD1. Losses at the gene ends were 6 bases for V and 3 bases for J; bases not matched to a gene: 2. The CDR3 spans 13 residues. Germline CDR1 is MNHEY and CDR2 is SMNVEV (reference sequence). The CDR3: CASRRTGGYEQYF. The CDR3 DNA is TGTGCCAGCAGGAGGACAGGGGGCTACGAGCAGTACTTC.

J is TRBJ2-5 and V is TRBV7-9; 9 positions agree with TRBD1. With the DNA end fitting TRBJ2-7 better, the J assignment may be wrong. The germline gives CDR1 SEHNR, CDR2 FQNEAQ (reference sequence). The CDR3 sequence is 14 residues long. CDR3 coding DNA: TGTGCCAGCAGCTTACCGGGACAGGGATACGAGCAGTACTTC. It yields the protein CASSLPGQGYEQYF.

This chain uses TRBV10-2 with TRBJ2-5, with a weak D call TRBD2 (5 bases). The germline CDR1 and CDR2 sequences are WSHSY and SAAADI. The V and J ends lost 8 bases and 5 bases respectively, with 6 bases between them. This CDR3 has 10 amino acids. CDR3 protein: CASGEETQYF. The CDR3 nucleotides read TGCGCCAGCGGGGAGGAGACCCAGTACTTC.

The chain joins TRBV10-1 to TRBJ2-3; D perhaps matches TRBD2 (6 bases). The CDR3 totals 15 residues. Germline V gene lookup returns CDR1 WNHNN and CDR2 SYGVQD (reference sequence). Trimming removed 4 bases at V and 3 bases at J, with 14 bases between. DNA for the CDR3: TGCGCCAGCAGTGTTGCGGGGACGGGGACAGATACGCAGTATTTT. It yields the protein CASSVAGTGTDTQYF.

The chain joins TRBV5-1 to TRBJ1-4; 11 bases line up with TRBD1. The V and J ends lost 0 bases and 5 bases, in that order; junction bases with no gene match: 3. CDR1 is SGHRS and CDR2 is YFSETQ in the germline V gene. This CDR3 contains 16 residues. CDR3 DNA: TGCGCCAGCAGCTTGGGGACAGGGGGCGAAAATGAAAAACTGTTTTTT. Protein sequence: CASSLGTGGENEKLFF.

CDR3 DNA: TGTGCCAGCAGCTTGGGGAGGATTGAGACCCAGTACTTC. It codes for CASSLGRIETQYF. The V and J genes are TRBV5-5 and TRBJ2-5; D may be TRBD2 (5 bases). Germline V gives CDR1 SGHKS, CDR2 YYEKEE (reference sequence). The ends were cut back, 0 bases at V and 5 bases at J, with 8 bases in the middle. The CDR3 consists of 13 residues.

V usage is TRBV7-2 and J usage is TRBJ1-5; D remains ambiguous. The germline V gene encodes CDR1 SGHTA and CDR2 FQGNSA. This CDR3 is 14 amino acids long. Between the trimmed V and J ends, which lost 0 bases and 5 bases, there was a span of 8 bases. CDR3 sequence reads: CASSLARLDQPQHF. DNA for the CDR3: TGTGCCAGCAGCTTAGCTCGACTCGATCAGCCCCAGCATTTT.

The rearrangement uses TRBV10-3 and TRBJ2-1; 11 nucleotides align to TRBD2. Trimming removed 6 bases from V and 7 bases from J; junction bases left unmatched: 5. CDR1 and CDR2 from the germline V gene are ENHRY and SYGVKD. The CDR3 has 14 residues. The CDR3 bases are TGTGCCATCAGGACTAGCGGGGACGAGAATGAGCAGTTCTTC. The encoded protein is CAIRTSGDENEQFF.

This clone was seen a single time. The chain joins TRBV7-8 to TRBJ2-7; tentatively, D is TRBD2 (5 bases). Trimming took 5 bases from V and 6 from J, leaving 11 bases between them. Germline V gene sequence: CDR1 SGHVS, CDR2 FQNEAQ. This CDR3 contains 12 residues. CDR3 sequence reads: CASSHGMAEQYF. The DNA of the CDR3 is TGTGCCAGCAGCCACGGGATGGCCGAGCAGTACTTC.

V and J are TRBV30 and TRBJ2-3; unclear D gene. Looked up from germline, CDR1 is GTSNPN and CDR2 is SVGIG (reference sequence). This CDR3 spans 11 amino acids. The V gene lost 5 bases and the J gene lost 0 bases, with 3 bases spanning the gap. This CDR3 reads CAWSSTDTQYF. CDR3 nucleotides: TGTGCCTGGTCGAGCACAGATACGCAGTATTTT. Full variable domain (rest looked up from reference TRBV30 and TRBJ2-3): SQTIHQWPATLVQPVGSPLSLECTVEGTSNPNLYWYRQAAGRGLQLLFYSVGIGQISSEVPQNLSASRPQDRQFILSSKKLLLSDSGFYLCAWSSTDTQYFGPGTRLTVL.

The chain combines TRBV27 with TRBJ2-5, with 9 bases aligning to TRBD2. The DNA end is a closer match to TRBJ2-7, so the J assignment may be wrong. Germline CDR1 reads MNHEY; CDR2 reads SMNVEV (reference sequence). This CDR3 has 14 amino acids. The CDR3 is CASTRSGRLYEQYF. The CDR3 DNA follows: TGTGCCAGTACTAGGAGCGGGAGGCTGTACGAGCAGTACTTC.

In its sample, this clone was seen once. V and J are TRBV9 and TRBJ2-3, with TRBD2 matching 8 bases. V gave up 1 base and J gave up 0 bases; unmatched junction bases: 4. CDR1 is SGDLS, CDR2 YYNGEE, per germline. The CDR3 runs 16 residues. The CDR3 loop reads CASSVTSGPSTDTQYF. Written as DNA, the CDR3 is TGTGCCAGCAGCGTAACTAGCGGACCTAGCACAGATACGCAGTATTTT. Full variable domain (missing parts from reference TRBV9 and TRBJ2-3): DSGVTQTPKHLITATGQRVTLRCSPRSGDLSVYWYQQSLDQGLQFLIQYYNGEERAKGNILERFSAQQFPDLHSELNLSSLELGDSALYFCASSVTSGPSTDTQYFGPGTRLTVL.

J is TRBJ1-2 and V is TRBV5-1; D may be TRBD1 (6 bases). CDR1 and CDR2 from the germline V gene are SGHRS and YFSETQ. The CDR3 loop spans 15 amino acids. The ends were cut back, 0 bases at V and 5 bases at J, with 14 bases in the middle. The CDR3 DNA follows: TGCGCCAGCAGCTTGGAGCGGGGGCGCGGGTATGGCTACACCTTC. Protein: CASSLERGRGYGYTF.

The gene calls are TRBV19 and TRBJ1-5; D is unresolved. V was pared by 5 bases and J by 6 bases, with 20 bases between. The CDR3 spans 16 residues. The V gene's germline CDR1 is LNHDA and CDR2 SQIVND (reference sequence). This CDR3 reads CASSDGEWSSGQPQHF. Written as DNA, the CDR3 is TGTGCCAGTAGTGACGGAGAATGGTCTAGTGGTCAGCCCCAGCATTTT.